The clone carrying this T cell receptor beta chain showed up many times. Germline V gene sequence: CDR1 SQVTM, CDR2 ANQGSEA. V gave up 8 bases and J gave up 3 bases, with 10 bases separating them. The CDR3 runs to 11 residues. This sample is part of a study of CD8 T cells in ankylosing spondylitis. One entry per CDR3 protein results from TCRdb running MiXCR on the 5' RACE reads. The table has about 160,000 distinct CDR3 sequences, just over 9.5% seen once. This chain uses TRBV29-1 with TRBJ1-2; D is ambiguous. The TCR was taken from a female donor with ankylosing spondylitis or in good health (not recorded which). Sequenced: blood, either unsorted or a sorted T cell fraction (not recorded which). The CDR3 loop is CSSAGHYGYTF. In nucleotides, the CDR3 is TGCAGCTCGGCGGGTCACTATGGCTACACCTTC.